This T cell receptor (beta chain) was sequenced for a study of regulatory T cells in long-lasting Graves disease. CDR1 and CDR2 (germline): SGHRS, YFSETQ. V lost 7 bases and J 1 base, leaving 8 bases between the germline ends. CDR3 length: 12 residues. The sample holds a few counts of this clonotype. Described time point: persistent/refractory GD, antithyroid drugs over 5 years with positive TRAb. PBMC-derived RNA was used for the TCR library. TCR beta libraries were built with iRepertoire HTBI primers and Arm-PCR of CDR3 regions. TCRdb redid the calling of the multiplex PCR reads with MiXCR, one entry per CDR3 protein. The sample lists about 470,000 distinct CDR3 sequences, roughly 20% occurring once.

The source is a female donor with Graves disease. This rearrangement joins TRBV5-1 to TRBJ1-1; D ambiguous. Sequences were derived from peripheral blood mononuclear cells (PBMCs), sampled when the disease was refractory, from a patient treated with antithyroid drugs. The DNA of the CDR3 is TGCGCCAGCCGGGCGGAGAACACTGAAGCTTTCTTT. It yields the protein CASRAENTEAFF.